What follows is one T cell receptor beta chain and its context. The target antigen is unknown. The data originate from a study of persistence of HIV-infected CD4 T cells. Turning to the study itself: Isolated cells were CMV- and HIV-1 Gag-responding CD4+ T cells. Study outcomes and limitations: Antigen-responding cells were enriched for degenerate expanded CDR3beta sequences. Within sorted populations, more oligoclonal TCRs accompanied more oligoclonal proviruses.

The libraries were made with immunoSEQ version 4 in survey mode. Method: immunoSEQ multiplex PCR; TCRdb's copy keeps in-frame clones and lacks some. Here the sample spans about 48,000 clones, more than 70% being singletons. Trimming left V 1 base short and J 0 bases short, with 11 bases between. The germline V gene has CDR1 SGHRS and CDR2 YFSETQ. This CDR3 contains 15 residues. Cells were stimulated with CMV-infected fibroblast lysates at 10 ug/mL. Memory cells lacking CD40L and CD69 with high CD45RO were sorted. Anti-CD28/CD49d costimulation, CD40-blocking antibody and enfuvirtide were given to CD8-depleted PBMCs for 15 to 20 hours.

The sample here was CD4+ T cells sorted from PBMCs after roughly 18-hour stimulation, taken from a patient who received antiretroviral therapy. This receptor was obtained from an adult man with HIV who was CMV-seropositive. This chain links TRBV5-1 with TRBJ2-7; possibly TRBD1 for D (5 bases). Here the CDR3 reads CASSLSSGSSYEQYF. The CDR3 DNA reads TGCGCCAGCAGCTTGAGTTCAGGGTCCTCCTACGAGCAGTACTTC.